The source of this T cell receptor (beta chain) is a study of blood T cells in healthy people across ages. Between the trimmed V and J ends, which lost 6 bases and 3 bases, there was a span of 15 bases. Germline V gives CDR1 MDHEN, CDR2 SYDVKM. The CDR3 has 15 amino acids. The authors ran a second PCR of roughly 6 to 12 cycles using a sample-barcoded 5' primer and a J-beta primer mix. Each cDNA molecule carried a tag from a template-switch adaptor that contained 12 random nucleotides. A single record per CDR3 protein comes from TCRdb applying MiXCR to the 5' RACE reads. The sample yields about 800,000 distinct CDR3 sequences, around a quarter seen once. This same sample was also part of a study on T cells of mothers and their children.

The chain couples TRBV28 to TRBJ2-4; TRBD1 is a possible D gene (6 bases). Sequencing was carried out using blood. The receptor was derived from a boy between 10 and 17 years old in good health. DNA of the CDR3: TGTGCCAGCAGAAGCTCAGGGGACGGCAAAAACATTCAGTACTTC. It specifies CASRSSGDGKNIQYF.